These 6 T cell receptor beta chains were all obtained from the same sample, sequenced in a study of OX40 agonist ivuxolimab in advanced cancers. The method was immunoSEQ multiplex PCR; TCRdb's version includes in-frame clones alone and lacks a portion of them. Of tens of thousands of clones listed, roughly 86% are singletons. The input for sequencing was CD4+ or CD8+ T cells sorted from blood, taken in a trial of the OX40 agonist ivuxolimab. Receptors were obtained from an adult with an advanced solid tumor such as melanoma, head and neck, liver or kidney cancer.

CDR3 in DNA: TGCGCCAGCAGCAACCCGACTAGCGGCACAGATACGCAGTATTTT. Encoded protein: CASSNPTSGTDTQYF. The chain links TRBV5-1 to TRBJ2-3, with TRBD2 matching 8 bases. V shed 4 bases, J shed 1 base, and the junction held 5 bases outside the gene matches. The CDR3 is 15 amino acids. Germline V gives CDR1 SGHRS, CDR2 YFSETQ.

The chain couples TRBV5-1 to TRBJ1-1; D is perhaps TRBD1 (5 bases). CDR3 length equals 14 residues. V was trimmed by 0 bases and J by 3 bases, leaving 9 bases between them. Germline CDR1 is SGHRS and CDR2 is YFSETQ. The CDR3 DNA reads as TGCGCCAGCAGCTTGGAGGTCAGGGACACTGAAGCTTTCTTT. Translating it yields CASSLEVRDTEAFF.

The V and J genes are TRBV5-1 and TRBJ2-3; tentatively, D is TRBD1 or TRBD2 (6 bases each). The germline CDR1 and CDR2 sequences are SGHRS and YFSETQ. V was clipped by 4 bases and J by 4 bases, with 13 bases between them. CDR3 size: 14 residues. As DNA, the CDR3 is TGCGCCAGCAGCCTACAGGGAGGTGCAGATACGCAGTATTTT. Its protein product is CASSLQGGADTQYF.

The V and J genes are TRBV7-7 and TRBJ2-5; possible D gene TRBD2, 6 bases. The CDR3 has 13 amino acids. Trimming took off 5 bases at V and 5 bases at J, with 12 bases between the two ends. Germline V CDR1 and CDR2: SSHAT, FNYEAQ (reference sequence). CDR3 in DNA: TGTGCCAGCAGCCCGACTAGTCTCGAGACCCAGTACTTC. Its protein product is CASSPTSLETQYF.

The J gene is TRBJ1-2, the V gene TRBV5-5; D call uncertain. This CDR3 contains 14 residues. Germline V gives CDR1 SGHKS, CDR2 YYEKEE (reference sequence). V dropped 0 bases and J dropped 4 bases, with 10 bases sitting between them. This CDR3 reads CASSLGGLFYGYTF. As DNA, the CDR3 is TGTGCCAGCAGCTTGGGAGGGCTTTTCTATGGCTACACCTTC.

The chain carries TRBV5-6 and TRBJ2-7, with D perhaps TRBD1 or TRBD2 (5 bases each). Germline values: CDR1 SGHDT, CDR2 YYEEEE. This CDR3 is 17 amino acids long. V was shortened by 4 bases and J by 0 bases, with 20 bases between the two germline ends. This CDR3 reads CASSTFSGTASSYEQYF. Here the CDR3 DNA reads TGTGCCAGCAGCACCTTCTCCGGGACGGCGAGCTCCTACGAGCAGTACTTC.